This T cell receptor (beta chain) was recovered during a study of molecular identifiers for immune sequencing clone quantification (dated by TCRdb to 2016 to 2019). Describing the broader study: For a replicate experiment, RNA from around 20,000 or 100,000 naive CD8 T cells was divided into five aliquots, of which four were sequenced. This methods study used CD8 T cells to benchmark TCR RNA copy counting and molecular-identifier clustering-based TCR repertoire sequencing (MIDCIRS).

Libraries came from PCR. The instrument given in TCRdb is NextSeq 500. Bulk TCR libraries were generated as previously described, with the TCR primers listed in Table S5 used. The Qiagen AllPrep DNA/RNA kit was used to purify total RNA. Before analysis, reads from multiple sequencing runs of one library were combined. The paper's processing steps were these. Reads were retained only if an exact TCR constant sequence was present, and the retained reads were trimmed to 150 nt and grouped according to their 12-nt molecular barcodes. Reads within each barcode group were sub-clustered using a 15% Levenshtein threshold, and quality-weighted consensus sequences were constructed for each RNA molecule. Non-functional sequences were removed, as were lower-count sequences one edit away from another. Based on fitting two negative binomial distributions, any barcode sub-cluster with under 20% of the maximum read count was discarded. Starting from the raw public reads, TCRdb applied fastp trimming at Q25, assembled clones with MiXCR and retained in-frame beta chains. Rows merge per CDR3 protein into single entries with the most common DNA and genes. None of the V and J calls come from the authors' own analysis; TCRdb made them. The sample data list approximately 40,000 distinct CDR3 sequences, and roughly 24% of these were observed just once. Around 0.97% of the sample is taken by the ten largest.

This clonotype has ten or more counts. No antigen is known for it. Per-base quality was not reported, and no clone a single base away is much larger than it. Libraries of naive CD8 T cells were built from approximately 22,000 to 940,000 sorted cells, with 10%, 30% or 50% of the purified RNA used. Naive CD8 T cells were FACS-sorted as CD8+CD4-CCR7+CD45RA+ on a BD FACSAria II into RLT Plus buffer. To test detection sensitivity, Jurkat RNA equal to around 11 TCR copies was added to samples of about 20,000-1,000,000 naive CD8 T cells. Enrichment of CD8 T cells was done with RosetteSep CD8+ T Cell Enrichment Cocktail plus Ficoll-Paque, and ACK red cell lysis came afterward. Summary of the overall study and its limitations: Highly expanded clone sizes could be underestimated if identical TCR molecules share a barcode. Spiked-in Jurkat TCR RNA (approximately 10 copies' worth), which is not part of the donor repertoire, was contained in the naive libraries. A single cell's worth of spiked-in Jurkat TCR RNA was reported detectable even among about 1.1 million naive CD8 T cells. Clones above 20 RNA copies held over 99% of molecules in CMV-specific effector cells but under 1% in naive cells. Approximately 3.3 recovered TCR RNA copies per cell were obtained by modeling, versus about 10 by digital PCR, implying a capture efficiency of 25% to 30%. When barcode sub-clustering was omitted, TCR diversity was inflated by chimeric consensus sequences, with chimeras reaching as high as 47%.

Here V drops 6 bases and J drops 4 bases, and the junction holds 7 bases not matched to any gene. The germline V gene encodes CDR1 DFQATT and CDR2 SNEGSKA (reference sequence). The CDR3 covers 14 residues, taking in both the cysteine and the phenylalanine. The CDR3 DNA has 42 bases and is translated from base 1. Sequenced input: naive CD8+ T cells from blood, with Jurkat cell RNA spiked in. The cell subset or site label for this specimen denotes: FACS-sorted CD8+CD4-CCR7+CD45RA+ naive T cells. The sequence was collected from a human donor in good health. Some libraries in this study had Jurkat cell RNA spiked in. The chain joins TRBV20-1 to TRBJ2-3; 10 bases in the middle match TRBD2. Here is the DNA: TGCAGTGCCATACTAGCGGGGCTCGCAGATACGCAGTATTTT. It translates to CSAILAGLADTQYF.